This TCR beta chain was sequenced in a study of tumor-infiltrating lymphocytes in oesophageal squamous cell carcinoma. TCRdb re-called the PCR reads through MiXCR, storing one row per CDR3 protein. The profile covers roughly 14,000 distinct CDR3 sequences, with roughly 47% appearing a single time and under 50% taken by the ten largest. This receptor was identified in a male donor with esophageal squamous cell carcinoma. Sequenced input: blood.

CDR3 in amino acids: CASSSDRDWSNQPQHF. DNA for the CDR3: TGTGCCAGCAGCTCCGACAGGGACTGGAGCAATCAGCCCCAGCATTTT. V usage is TRBV7-8 and J usage is TRBJ1-5; 7 nucleotides align to TRBD1. This CDR3 is built from 16 residues. The J segment lost 1 base and the V segment lost 4 bases, leaving 7 bases of the junction unmatched. Germline V lookup: CDR1 SGHVS, CDR2 FQNEAQ.